The 7 T cell receptor beta chains below were found in one sample sequenced in a study of cytomegalovirus exposure and HLA in healthy donors. Produced via immunoSEQ multiplex PCR; TCRdb's table is partial and in-frame only. This table has 250,000 to 400,000 clones, 88% appearing once. The sequencing sample was made of PBMCs. The receptors derive from a man younger than 40 in good health and CMV-seronegative.

This sequence joins TRBV10-3 and TRBJ2-2; 9 nucleotides agree with TRBD1. The CDR3 length is 15 residues. After removal of 3 bases from V and 5 bases from J, the junction contained 4 bases not matched to a gene. Germline V gives CDR1 ENHRY, CDR2 SYGVKD. CDR3: CAISETGGGTGELFF. Here the CDR3 DNA reads TGTGCCATCAGTGAAACAGGGGGCGGTACCGGGGAGCTGTTTTTT.

This clone was seen only once. This CDR3 reads CASSYRPGAREAFF. The DNA of the CDR3 is TGTGCCAGCAGTTACCGACCAGGGGCTCGAGAAGCTTTCTTT. This chain joins TRBV6-6 and TRBJ1-1; the D gene is possibly TRBD1 (6 bases). V was clipped by 2 bases and J by 8 bases, with 15 bases between them. The CDR3 consists of 14 residues. CDR1 is MNHNY and CDR2 is SVGAGI in the germline V gene (reference sequence).

This chain joins TRBV7-8 and TRBJ2-5; D not resolved. Trimming removed 5 bases from V and 1 base from J, with 17 bases in between. The CDR3 is 16 residues long. Germline V gene sequence: CDR1 SGHVS, CDR2 FQNEAQ. This CDR3 reads CASSPITGLVQETQYF. The CDR3 nucleotides read TGTGCCAGCAGCCCCATAACGGGTCTGGTCCAAGAGACCCAGTACTTC.

On this clone itself: The same CDR3 also results from other DNA sequences found in this sample. V is TRBV27 and J is TRBJ1-4, with D possibly TRBD1 on 6 matching bases. The V gene's germline CDR1 is MNHEY and CDR2 SMNVEV (reference sequence). Trimming shortened V by 4 bases and J by 8 bases, and 14 bases separated the two germline ends. CDR3 length equals 14 residues. The DNA for the CDR3 is TGTGCCAGCAGTTCCCTTGGTGGGGGCGAAAAACTGTTTTTT. Its translation: CASSSLGGGEKLFF.

The V gene is TRBV7-2, the J gene TRBJ2-5; tentative D call: TRBD1 (6 bases). V was shortened by 1 base and J by 3 bases, with 15 bases between the two germline ends. This CDR3 has 16 amino acids. The germline gives CDR1 SGHTA, CDR2 FQGNSA. CDR3 in amino acids: CASSLDGQTRKETQYF. CDR3 sequence (DNA): TGTGCCAGCAGCTTAGACGGACAGACGAGAAAAGAGACCCAGTACTTC.

The chain employs TRBV5-1 and TRBJ1-2; D not resolved. Trimming shortened V by 2 bases and J by 4 bases, and 6 bases separated the two germline ends. The germline V gene encodes CDR1 SGHRS and CDR2 YFSETQ. The CDR3 sequence is 12 residues long. The CDR3 DNA is TGCGCCAGCAGCTTCCCCGGCTATGGCTACACCTTC. Protein sequence: CASSFPGYGYTF.

J is TRBJ1-2 and V is TRBV13; 7 bases line up with TRBD1. Germline trimming cut 0 bases from V and 6 bases from J; bases unmatched to any gene: 13. Per the germline V gene, CDR1 is PRHDT and CDR2 is FYEKMQ (reference sequence). The CDR3 runs to 17 residues. CDR3 region: CASSLGWDSDPRNGYTF. Written as DNA, the CDR3 is TGTGCCAGCAGCTTAGGCTGGGACAGCGACCCAAGGAATGGCTACACCTTC. The entire variable domain, with the rest obtained from reference TRBV13 and TRBJ1-2, is as follows: AAGVIQSPRHLIKEKRETATLKCYPIPRHDTVYWYQQGPGQDPQFLISFYEKMQSDKGSIPDRFSAQQFSDYHSELNMSSLELGDSALYFCASSLGWDSDPRNGYTFGSGTRLTVV.